What follows are 22 T cell receptor beta chains derived from one specimen sequenced in a study of CD8+CD57+ T cells in acquired aplastic anemia. Genomic DNA, serving as template, underwent TCR beta VDJ and CDR3 profiling. TCRdb itself ran the reads through MiXCR, one entry per CDR3 protein. In the table there are roughly 190,000 distinct CDR3 sequences, less than 60% of which are singletons. For sequencing, patients were chosen who had shown expansion of CD8+CD57+ cells by flow cytometry. What was sequenced was sorted CD4+, CD8+, or CD8+CD57+ T cells (not recorded which) from PBMCs. The receptors originated from a human donor with aplastic anemia.

V usage is TRBV11-1 and J usage is TRBJ2-1, with no clear D. Germline CDR1 SGHAT, CDR2 FQDESV (reference sequence). V was clipped by 4 bases and J by 6 bases, with 16 bases between them. The CDR3 has 15 residues. CDR3: CASSSDSSWINEQFF. CDR3 nucleotide sequence: TGTGCCAGCAGCTCAGACTCTTCTTGGATCAATGAGCAGTTCTTC.

This clonotype was recorded many times. The chain uses TRBV6-6 and TRBJ2-7, with D unresolved. The CDR3 is 17 residues long. The germline V and J ends were trimmed by 2 bases and 2 bases, with 19 bases remaining between them. Per the germline V gene, CDR1 is MNHNY and CDR2 is SVGAGI (reference sequence). Here the CDR3 reads CASSYLMDGLRTYEQYF. DNA for the CDR3: TGTGCCAGCAGTTACCTAATGGACGGGTTACGAACCTACGAGCAGTACTTC.

The rearrangement joins TRBV6-1 to TRBJ2-7; D may be TRBD1 or TRBD2 (7 bases each). V lost 5 bases, J lost 5 bases, and 19 bases lay in between. CDR3 length equals 15 residues. The V gene's germline CDR1 is MNHNS and CDR2 SASEGT. The DNA for the CDR3 is TGTGCCAGCAGTACCCCAGGGGGGAGGGTCCACGAGCAGTACTTC. Its protein is CASSTPGGRVHEQYF.

The V gene is TRBV4-2, the J gene TRBJ2-1, with 10 nucleotides matching TRBD2. Germline trimming cut 5 bases from V and 5 bases from J; bases unmatched to any gene: 6. The CDR3 runs to 15 residues. Per germline, CDR1 LGHNA and CDR2 YNFKEQ. This CDR3 is CASSTSGRGDNEQFF. CDR3 coding DNA: TGTGCCAGCAGCACGAGCGGGAGGGGTGACAATGAGCAGTTCTTC.

This clonotype was observed at least ten times. The chain joins TRBV2 to TRBJ1-1; D remains unclear. Germline lookup yields CDR1 SNHLY and CDR2 FYNNEI. V lost 2 bases, J lost 5 bases, and 18 bases lay in between. The CDR3 runs to 16 residues. The CDR3 region has the DNA TGTGCCAGCAGTGAAAACGATTTGGGGTTGGGGACTGAAGCTTTCTTT. Amino acids: CASSENDLGLGTEAFF.

The chain uses TRBV7-2 and TRBJ2-7, with 7 bases fitting TRBD2. V lost 3 bases to trimming and J lost 5 bases; unmatched junction nucleotides: 7. Germline CDR1 and CDR2: SGHTA and FQGNSA. The length of the CDR3 is 14 residues. Written as DNA, the CDR3 is TGTGCCAGCAGCTTCGGGGGAGGGCCCAACGAGCAGTACTTC. Translated: CASSFGGGPNEQYF.

The rearrangement uses TRBV24-1 and TRBJ2-1, with 8 bases identical to TRBD1. Germline assignment: CDR1 KGHDR and CDR2 SFDVKD. CDR3 length: 15 amino acids. J gave up 2 bases and V 4 bases, and 3 bases lay outside the gene matches. The CDR3 region is CATSETGQAYNEQFF. For the CDR3, the DNA is TGTGCCACCAGTGAGACGGGACAGGCCTACAATGAGCAGTTCTTC.

This clonotype has just a few counts. The gene calls are TRBV10-3 and TRBJ2-5, with TRBD1 matching over 7 bases. J was trimmed by 1 base and V by 4 bases; bases with no gene match: 9. The length of the CDR3 is 16 residues. Germline assignment: CDR1 ENHRY and CDR2 SYGVKD. DNA of the CDR3: TGTGCCATCAGTGTGGGACAGATAACCCTCCAAGAGACCCAGTACTTC. This gives the protein CAISVGQITLQETQYF.

This chain connects TRBV24-1 to TRBJ2-7; a possible D gene is TRBD2 (5 bases). The V end lost 10 bases, the J end lost 2 bases, and 14 bases lay between the germline ends. This CDR3 has 13 amino acids. Germline V CDR1 and CDR2: KGHDR, SFDVKD. DNA of the CDR3: TGTGCCACAGGGTCTTCCGGGACCTACGAGCAGTACTTC. Translated, it gives CATGSSGTYEQYF.

This clonotype was found many times. The rearrangement links TRBV24-1 to TRBJ2-3; D perhaps matches TRBD2 (5 bases). V was pared by 3 bases and J by 0 bases, with 18 bases between. CDR1 KGHDR and CDR2 SFDVKD come from the germline V gene. The CDR3 has 18 amino acids. The CDR3 sequence: CATSDPGRGAASTDTQYF. For the CDR3, the DNA is TGTGCCACCAGTGATCCCGGTCGGGGTGCGGCTAGCACAGATACGCAGTATTTT.

Of note for this clonotype: A read error may be the cause here, since a much bigger clone is one base away. V gene TRBV20-1 combines with J gene TRBJ1-1; D is unresolved. The CDR3 is 10 amino acids. Germline CDR1 and CDR2: DFQATT and SNEGSKA (reference sequence). CDR3 loop: CSARGDEASF. CDR3 nucleotide sequence: TGCAGTGCTAGGGGTGATGAAGCTTCCTTT.

The count of this clonotype is one. V usage is TRBV10-3 and J usage is TRBJ2-3; D perhaps matches TRBD2 (6 bases). The CDR3 has 17 amino acids. Trimming removed 0 bases at V and 2 bases at J, with 15 bases between. Germline CDR1 is ENHRY and CDR2 is SYGVKD. This CDR3 reads CAISESIAEGHTDTQYF. CDR3 sequence (DNA): TGTGCCATCAGTGAGTCGATTGCGGAGGGCCACACAGATACGCAGTATTTT.

V gene TRBV20-1 combines with J gene TRBJ2-5; no firm D call. With 4 bases removed from V and 1 base from J, the gap between germline ends came to 4 bases. CDR1 and CDR2 from the germline V gene are DFQATT and SNEGSKA (reference sequence). The CDR3 has 11 residues. CDR3 region: CSATSQETQYF. The CDR3 DNA follows: TGCAGTGCTACCAGCCAAGAGACCCAGTACTTC.

The chain employs TRBV20-1 and TRBJ1-3, with 7 bases fitting TRBD1. The germline CDR1 and CDR2 sequences are DFQATT and SNEGSKA (reference sequence). Trimming at V came to 5 bases and at J to 9 bases, leaving 7 bases not matched to a gene. CDR3 length: 12 amino acids. The CDR3 here is CSALGGGGTIYF. CDR3 bases: TGCAGTGCTCTAGGGGGCGGTGGCACCATATATTTT.

This clonotype appeared a single time. The chain is built from TRBV19 and TRBJ2-1; D is perhaps TRBD1 (6 bases). Germline V gene data show CDR1 as LNHDA and CDR2 as SQIVND (reference sequence). Trimming removed 6 bases at V and 8 bases at J, with 17 bases between. This CDR3 has 14 amino acids. The DNA of the CDR3 is TGTGCCAGTAGATCTGAGGGTAAGGGGGATGAGCAGTTCTTC. Amino acids: CASRSEGKGDEQFF.

On this clonotype itself: This could be a read error, since a much larger clone is one nucleotide away. The chain joins TRBV6-1 to TRBJ1-6; maybe TRBD1 (5 bases). V dropped 5 bases and J dropped 5 bases, with 22 bases sitting between them. The CDR3 sequence is 18 residues long. CDR1 is MNHNS, CDR2 SASEGT, per germline. The CDR3 region is CASSPRGGVALDNSPLHF. The DNA of the CDR3 is TGTGCCAGCAGTCCCCGAGGAGGGGTCGCCCTCGATAATTCACCCCTCCACTTT.

This clonotype occurred a few times. This chain uses TRBV29-1 with TRBJ2-3, with 8 bases aligning to TRBD1. CDR3 length: 12 amino acids. CDR1 and CDR2 from the germline V gene are SQVTM and ANQGSEA. With V trimmed by 7 bases and J by 3 bases, 3 bases remained unmatched. The CDR3, as DNA: TGCAGCGCGGGACAGGAGACAGATACGCAGTATTTT. Amino acids: CSAGQETDTQYF.

This clonotype was counted many times. The chain uses TRBV5-1 and TRBJ1-2, with TRBD1 identical over 7 bases. The V segment lost 3 bases and the J segment 3 bases; nucleotides outside the gene matches: 5. This CDR3 has 14 residues. The germline gives CDR1 SGHRS, CDR2 YFSETQ. The CDR3 region is CASSWPGGDYGYTF. As DNA, the CDR3 is TGCGCCAGCAGCTGGCCAGGGGGGGACTATGGCTACACCTTC.

The chain is built from TRBV10-3 and TRBJ2-7; 13 bases match TRBD2. This CDR3 has 14 residues. V lost 6 bases, J lost 7 bases, and 6 bases stayed unmatched. In germline, CDR1 is ENHRY, CDR2 SYGVKD. This CDR3 is CAISGTSGTLEQYF. CDR3 nucleotide sequence: TGTGCCATCAGCGGGACTAGCGGGACGCTGGAGCAGTACTTC.

V usage is TRBV24-1 and J usage is TRBJ2-1; D might be TRBD2 (5 bases). Germline V gene lookup returns CDR1 KGHDR and CDR2 SFDVKD. This CDR3 is built from 15 residues. The CDR3 spells CVSIRSSGGYNEQFF. CDR3 DNA: TGTGTCAGCATTCGTTCAAGCGGTGGCTACAATGAGCAGTTCTTC.

The chain links TRBV2 to TRBJ1-1; D uncertain. Trimming cost V 3 bases and J 2 bases, with 10 bases left between them. Germline V gene lookup returns CDR1 SNHLY and CDR2 FYNNEI. The CDR3 contains 14 residues. The CDR3: CASSDIWGNTEAFF. The CDR3 DNA follows: TGTGCCAGCAGTGACATCTGGGGTAACACTGAAGCTTTCTTT.

In this sample, this clonotype turned up many times. The chain recombines TRBV29-1 with TRBJ2-1; 14 bases are a match to TRBD2. The CDR3 has 14 amino acids. Losses at the gene ends were 7 bases for V and 8 bases for J; bases not matched to a gene: 7. Germline V gene lookup returns CDR1 SQVTM and CDR2 ANQGSEA. The CDR3 region has the DNA TGCAGCGAGCTTAGACTAGCGGGAGGGGATGAGCAGTTCTTC. Protein: CSELRLAGGDEQFF.